This T cell receptor beta chain stems from a study of Graves' ophthalmopathy and Graves' hyperthyroidism. Using RNA transcripts, the TCR beta CDR3 regions were amplified. An initial RT-PCR round employing HTBI primers preceded a second-round multiplex PCR. TCRdb called the multiplex PCR reads again in MiXCR, with one record for every CDR3 protein. The sample lists hundreds of thousands of distinct CDR3 sequences, 45% occurring once. This CDR3 is built from 15 residues. From germline, CDR1 is SGHVS and CDR2 FQNEAQ. V lost 6 bases and J lost 2; bases outside the gene matches: 7. The clonotype comes from an adult man with Graves' ophthalmopathy. Sequencing was performed on peripheral blood. The genes are TRBV7-8 and TRBJ2-7; 10 bases are shared with TRBD2. DNA for the CDR3: TGTGCCAGCAGACTACTAGCGGGACCAACCTACGAGCAGTACTTC. Translating gives CASRLLAGPTYEQYF.